These T cell receptor beta chains were read from a single sample in a study of OX40 agonist ivuxolimab in advanced cancers. The table came from immunoSEQ multiplex PCR; TCRdb's copy has only in-frame clones and leaves some out. This table holds tens of thousands of clones, about 88% found once. Sample: CD4+ or CD8+ T cells sorted from blood, taken in a trial of the OX40 agonist ivuxolimab. All receptors derive from an adult with an advanced solid tumor such as melanoma, head and neck, liver or kidney cancer. CDR3s include the opening cysteine and the closing phenylalanine or tryptophan. Each record gives: J gene, V gene, clone size, D gene, CDR3 protein, CDR3 DNA. The D gene is left open where the match is weak. Only part of the rows carry a size: once, few, many, or a class if the clone is expanded.

TRBJ1-3 | TRBV25-1 | . | . | CASSGRGRGNTIYF | TGTGCCAGCAGTGGTAGGGGCCGTGGAAACACCATATATTTT
TRBJ2-5 | TRBV10-3 | . | TRBD1 | CAISEKTGKETQYF | TGTGCCATCAGTGAAAAGACAGGGAAAGAGACCCAGTACTTC
TRBJ1-6 | TRBV2 | . | TRBD1 | CASSRDSQNSPLHF | TGTGCCAGCAGCCGGGACAGCCAGAATTCACCCCTCCACTTT
TRBJ2-1 | TRBV9 | . | . | CASSVATVAATYNEQFF | TGTGCCAGCAGCGTAGCTACTGTAGCTGCAACCTACAATGAGCAGTTCTTC
TRBJ2-1 | TRBV7-9 | . | . | CASSLDAGEQFF | TGTGCCAGCAGCTTAGACGCCGGGGAGCAGTTCTTC
TRBJ2-7 | TRBV7-9 | . | . | CASSPLEDSRNEQYF | TGTGCCAGCAGCCCCCTCGAGGACTCCCGCAACGAGCAGTACTTC
TRBJ2-7 | TRBV6-5 | once | TRBD1 | CASRRQGTSYEQYF | TGTGCCAGCAGACGACAGGGTACGAGCTACGAGCAGTACTTC
TRBJ2-1 | TRBV7-9 | . | TRBD2 | CASSAGLAGHHNEQFF | TGTGCCAGCAGCGCTGGACTAGCGGGACACCACAATGAGCAGTTCTTC
TRBJ1-1 | TRBV19 | . | . | CASSIPPQAKNTEAFF | TGTGCCAGTAGTATTCCGCCCCAGGCGAAGAACACTGAAGCTTTCTTT
TRBJ2-3 | TRBV5-1 | . | . | CASSAATDTQYF | TGCGCCAGCAGCGCAGCAACAGATACGCAGTATTTT
TRBJ2-7 | TRBV10-3 | few | . | CAISESEIREQYF | TGTGCCATCAGTGAGTCCGAAATACGCGAGCAGTACTTC
TRBJ2-5 | TRBV10-3 | . | . | CATRHQETQYF | TGTGCCACTCGACACCAAGAGACCCAGTACTTC
TRBJ2-2 | TRBV7-5 | . | . | CAWGGEDGVGGELFF | TGTGCCTGGGGCGGAGAGGATGGGGTTGGCGGGGAGCTGTTTTTT
TRBJ2-7 | TRBV25-1 | . | TRBD2 | CASTRGDYEQYF | TGTGCCAGCACTCGGGGGGACTACGAGCAGTACTTC
TRBJ2-2 | TRBV2 | once | . | CASGWETGELFF | TGTGCCAGCGGGTGGGAGACCGGGGAGCTGTTTTTT
TRBJ1-1 | TRBV7-3 | . | . | CASSSQGGGTEAFF | TGTGCCAGCAGCTCCCAGGGAGGGGGCACTGAAGCTTTCTTT
TRBJ2-1 | TRBV5-5 | once | TRBD2 | CASRSRLAEAYNEQFF | TGTGCCAGCAGATCTCGACTAGCGGAAGCCTACAATGAGCAGTTCTTC